The 15 T cell receptor beta chains listed next were all sequenced from one sample in a study of CD8 T cell repertoires and HIV-1 epitope variants. These receptors lack a known antigen. The assay was immunoSEQ multiplex PCR, and TCRdb's table has in-frame clones only and misses some. In the table there are about 4,800 clones, roughly three fifths of which are singletons. The sample was cultured CD8+ T cells derived from PBMCs. Source of these receptors: a male donor with HIV.

V usage is TRBV11-2 and J usage is TRBJ1-2; D is unresolved. The V end lost 4 bases, the J end lost 0 bases, and 12 bases lay between the germline ends. Germline assignment: CDR1 SGHAT and CDR2 FQNNGV. CDR3 size: 15 residues. The CDR3 nucleotides read TGTGCCAGCAGCTCGAACAGCAATACTAACTATGGCTACACCTTC. Translation: CASSSNSNTNYGYTF.

The chain links TRBV4-3 to TRBJ2-5; perhaps TRBD1 as D (5 bases). This CDR3 region has 15 residues. V was clipped by 0 bases and J by 5 bases, with 13 bases between them. Germline CDR1 LGHNA, CDR2 YSLEER. The CDR3 spells CASSQEIGRDETQYF. As DNA, the CDR3 is TGCGCCAGCAGCCAAGAAATAGGCAGGGATGAGACCCAGTACTTC.

This clone came up once. The V gene is TRBV10-1, the J gene TRBJ2-2, with TRBD2 matching 12 bases. CDR1 WNHNN and CDR2 SYGVQD come from the germline V gene (reference sequence). CDR3 size: 14 residues. V lost 6 bases to trimming and J lost 4 bases; unmatched junction nucleotides: 0. The CDR3 region is CASRTSGSTGELFF. CDR3 nucleotide sequence: TGCGCCAGCAGGACTAGCGGGAGCACCGGGGAGCTGTTTTTT.

This clone was seen a handful of times. The rearrangement joins TRBV2 to TRBJ2-1; TRBD2 might be the D (7 bases). From germline, CDR1 is SNHLY and CDR2 FYNNEI. The CDR3 length is 17 residues. V lost 5 bases, J lost 6 bases, and 23 bases lay in between. The CDR3 loop is CASSPLSGGGAFNEQFF. The CDR3 DNA reads as TGTGCCAGCAGTCCGCTTAGCGGAGGGGGGGCGTTCAATGAGCAGTTCTTC.

The genes are TRBV19 and TRBJ2-1, with 10 positions matching TRBD1. Germline CDR1 LNHDA, CDR2 SQIVND (reference sequence). The CDR3 runs to 14 residues. Trimming cost V 7 bases and J 4 bases; bases outside gene matches: 4. Here the CDR3 DNA reads TGTGCCAGTACGGGACAGGGGACTTACAATGAGCAGTTCTTC. It translates to CASTGQGTYNEQFF.

The chain combines TRBV29-1 with TRBJ1-1; TRBD1 is a possible D gene (5 bases). The ends were cut back, 6 bases at V and 5 bases at J, with 22 bases in the middle. The germline CDR1 and CDR2 sequences are SQVTM and ANQGSEA. The CDR3 covers 15 residues. CDR3 loop: CSVPSGAGGVTEAFF. In DNA form, the CDR3 reads TGCAGCGTCCCGAGCGGGGCAGGAGGGGTAACTGAAGCTTTCTTT.

The V and J genes are TRBV28 and TRBJ2-7; D remains ambiguous. V gave up 5 bases and J gave up 7 bases, with 18 bases separating them. The CDR3 extends over 14 amino acids. Germline V gene lookup returns CDR1 MDHEN and CDR2 SYDVKM. The CDR3, as DNA: TGTGCCAGCAGTCTACCTGTCGGGCAGCGAGAGCAGTACTTC. Its protein product is CASSLPVGQREQYF.

The chain joins TRBV6-4 to TRBJ2-1; 9 positions match TRBD2. In germline, CDR1 is MRHNA, CDR2 SNTAGT. Trimming cost V 0 bases and J 7 bases; bases outside gene matches: 10. The CDR3 sequence is 17 residues long. The CDR3 protein is CASSDSSGSGSPNEQFF. CDR3 in DNA: TGTGCCAGCAGTGACTCGAGCGGTAGCGGGAGTCCTAATGAGCAGTTCTTC.

The chain couples TRBV29-1 to TRBJ2-2; D call uncertain. Germline V gene sequence: CDR1 SQVTM, CDR2 ANQGSEA. The CDR3 loop spans 13 amino acids. V was pared by 4 bases and J by 0 bases, with 6 bases between. The CDR3 loop reads CSVGRPNTGELFF. The CDR3 nucleotides read TGCAGCGTTGGACGTCCGAACACCGGGGAGCTGTTTTTT.

The chain combines TRBV7-6 with TRBJ2-4; D could derive from TRBD1 or TRBD2 (5 bases each). CDR3 length: 13 residues. CDR1 is SGHVS and CDR2 is FNYEAQ in the germline V gene. V was pared by 1 base and J by 5 bases, with 6 bases between. The CDR3 region has the DNA TGTGCCAGCAGCTTAGGAGGGGAAAACATTCAGTACTTC. Its protein product is CASSLGGENIQYF.

J is TRBJ1-2 and V is TRBV7-9; D unresolved. Germline values: CDR1 SEHNR, CDR2 FQNEAQ (reference sequence). This CDR3 has 15 residues. Trimming shortened V by 0 bases and J by 0 bases, and 8 bases separated the two germline ends. The CDR3 coding sequence is TGTGCCAGCAGCTTAGCGCAGGAAGCTAACTATGGCTACACCTTC. Translated: CASSLAQEANYGYTF.

The CDR3 sequence: CASSQEGQGSSLSYGYTF. In DNA form, the CDR3 reads TGTGCCAGCAGCCAAGAGGGACAGGGGAGTTCGTTGAGCTATGGCTACACCTTC. The chain links TRBV4-2 to TRBJ1-2, with 10 bases fitting TRBD1. Trimming cost V 0 bases and J 4 bases; bases outside gene matches: 11. Germline CDR1 reads LGHNA; CDR2 reads YNFKEQ. CDR3 length: 18 amino acids.

In this sample, this clone is medium-sized (0.01 to 0.1%). The chain is built from TRBV16 and TRBJ1-1; the D is unclear. In germline, CDR1 is KGHSY, CDR2 FQNENV. This CDR3 is 14 amino acids long. V was trimmed by 4 bases and J by 0 bases, leaving 9 bases between them. This CDR3 reads CASSLNTLNTEAFF. The CDR3 nucleotides read TGTGCCAGCAGCCTAAATACTTTGAACACTGAAGCTTTCTTT.

The J gene is TRBJ2-2, the V gene TRBV11-3, with 7 bases aligning to TRBD1. Per the germline V gene, CDR1 is SGHNT and CDR2 is YENEEA. The CDR3 contains 18 residues. Unmatched junction bases numbered 14, after V lost 5 bases and J lost 2 bases. In nucleotides, the CDR3 is TGTGCCAGCAGCCCCCTTCACCCCGGGACAGTAAACACCGGGGAGCTGTTTTTT. It translates to CASSPLHPGTVNTGELFF.

The chain combines TRBV5-1 with TRBJ2-5, with 9 positions matching TRBD2. Germline loops: CDR1 SGHRS, CDR2 YFSETQ. CDR3 length: 16 residues. The junction had 12 bases not matched to a gene; V was cut back by 5 bases and J by 4 bases. In DNA, the CDR3 is TGCGCCAGCAGTTTTTATAGCGGGAGAAGGGGAGAGACCCAGTACTTC. Encoded protein: CASSFYSGRRGETQYF.